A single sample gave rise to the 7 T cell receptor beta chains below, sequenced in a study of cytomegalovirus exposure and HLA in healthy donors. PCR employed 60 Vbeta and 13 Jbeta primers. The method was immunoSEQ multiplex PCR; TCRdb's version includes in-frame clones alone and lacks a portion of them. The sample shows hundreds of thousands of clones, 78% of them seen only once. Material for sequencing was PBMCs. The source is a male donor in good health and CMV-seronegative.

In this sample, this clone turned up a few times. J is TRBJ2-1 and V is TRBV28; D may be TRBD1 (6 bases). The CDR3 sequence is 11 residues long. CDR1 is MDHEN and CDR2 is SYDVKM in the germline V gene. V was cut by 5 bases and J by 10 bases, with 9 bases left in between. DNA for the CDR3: TGTGCCAGCAGTCCCAGGGGCGAGCAGTTCTTC. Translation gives CASSPRGEQFF.

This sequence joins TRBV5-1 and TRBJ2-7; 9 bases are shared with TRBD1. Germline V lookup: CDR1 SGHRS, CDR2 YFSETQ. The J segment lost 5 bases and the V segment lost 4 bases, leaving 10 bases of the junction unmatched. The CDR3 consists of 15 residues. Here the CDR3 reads CASSLGDRVGNEQYF. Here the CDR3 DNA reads TGCGCCAGCAGCCTGGGGGACAGGGTAGGAAACGAGCAGTACTTC.

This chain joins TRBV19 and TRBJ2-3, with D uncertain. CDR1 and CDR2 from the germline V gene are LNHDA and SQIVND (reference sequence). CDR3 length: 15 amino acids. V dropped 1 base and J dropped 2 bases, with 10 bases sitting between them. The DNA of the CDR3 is TGTGCCAGTAGTATAGTTTCCCCTTACACAGATACGCAGTATTTT. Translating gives CASSIVSPYTDTQYF.

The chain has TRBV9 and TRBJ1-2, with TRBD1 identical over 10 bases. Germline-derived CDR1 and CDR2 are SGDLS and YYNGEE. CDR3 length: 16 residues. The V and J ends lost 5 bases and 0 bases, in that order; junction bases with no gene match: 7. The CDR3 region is CASSQTGQGPNYGYTF. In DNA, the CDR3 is TGTGCCAGCAGTCAAACGGGACAGGGGCCTAACTATGGCTACACCTTC.

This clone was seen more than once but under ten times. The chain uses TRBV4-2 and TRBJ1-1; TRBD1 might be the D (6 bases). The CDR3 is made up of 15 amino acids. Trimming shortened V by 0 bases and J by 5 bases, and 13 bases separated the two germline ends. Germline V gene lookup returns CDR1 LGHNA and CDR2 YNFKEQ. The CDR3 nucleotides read TGTGCCAGCAGCCAAGATTTGGGGGCTTTTACTGAAGCTTTCTTT. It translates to CASSQDLGAFTEAFF.

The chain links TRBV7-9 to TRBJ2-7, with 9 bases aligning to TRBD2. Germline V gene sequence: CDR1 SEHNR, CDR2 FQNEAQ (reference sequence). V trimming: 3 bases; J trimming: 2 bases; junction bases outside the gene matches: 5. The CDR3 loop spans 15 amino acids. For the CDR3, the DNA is TGTGCCAGCAGCTTCGGACTAGCGCAGACCTACGAGCAGTACTTC. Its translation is CASSFGLAQTYEQYF.

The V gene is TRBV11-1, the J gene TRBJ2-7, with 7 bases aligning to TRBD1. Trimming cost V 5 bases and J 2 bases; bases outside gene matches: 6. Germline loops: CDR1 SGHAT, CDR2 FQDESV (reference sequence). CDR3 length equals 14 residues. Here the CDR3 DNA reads TGTGCCAGCAGCCGGGACAGCCTCACCTACGAGCAGTACTTC. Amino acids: CASSRDSLTYEQYF.